The T cell receptor beta chain under discussion was sequenced for a study of vaccination and CD4 T cells after COVID-19. Turning to the study itself: Convalescents were six males and four females, two of them Hispanic. Control cultures were given a CEFX pool, an HIV-1 Nef pool, or no peptide.

The Oncomine TCR Beta short-read assay sequenced DNA from cultured CD4+ T cells. Cultures of CD4+ T cells served as the source for extracting genomic DNA. Each CDR3 protein gets one entry after TCRdb re-called the PCR reads with MiXCR. The data show 12,000 or so distinct CDR3 sequences, less than 80% seen once. Overall study results and limits: Spike mono-reactivity was the property of 304 of 307 vaccine-specific clones in convalescent patients.

With regard to this clonotype: No antigen is known for it.

V was pared by 8 bases and J by 1 base, with 14 bases between. Germline CDR1 reads MNHNS; CDR2 reads SASEGT. The CDR3 length is 14 residues. Indicated treatment: roughly 10-day PBMC culture with coronavirus spike peptide pools or control peptides (ViraFEST assay). The source of this sequence is a human donor who had recovered from COVID-19. The chain carries TRBV6-1 and TRBJ2-5, with D tentatively TRBD1 (5 bases). Sequences were obtained from CD4+ T cells from blood, cultured in vitro. CDR3 protein: CASHKGQGQETQYF. The CDR3 DNA is TGTGCCAGCCATAAGGGCCAGGGCCAAGAGACCCAGTACTTC.